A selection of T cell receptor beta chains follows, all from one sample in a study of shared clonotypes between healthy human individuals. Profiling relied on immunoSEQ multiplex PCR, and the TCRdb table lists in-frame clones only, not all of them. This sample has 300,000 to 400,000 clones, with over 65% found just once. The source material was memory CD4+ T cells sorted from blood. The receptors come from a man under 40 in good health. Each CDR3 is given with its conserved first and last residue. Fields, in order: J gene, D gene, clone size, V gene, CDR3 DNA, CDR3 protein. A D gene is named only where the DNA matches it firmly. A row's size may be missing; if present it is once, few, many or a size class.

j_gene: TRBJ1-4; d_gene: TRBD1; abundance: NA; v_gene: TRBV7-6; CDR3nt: TGTGCCAGCAGCTCCGGGACAGCACAGGAAAAACTGTTTTTT; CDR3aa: CASSSGTAQEKLFF
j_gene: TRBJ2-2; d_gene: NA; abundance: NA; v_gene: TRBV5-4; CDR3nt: TGTGCCAGCAGCTCCCCACGGGGAAGCGGGACCGGGGAGCTGTTTTTT; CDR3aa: CASSSPRGSGTGELFF
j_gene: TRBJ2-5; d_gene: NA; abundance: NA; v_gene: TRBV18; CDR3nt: TGTGCCAGCTCACCGACGGGACGCGTATCGAATGGGGAGACCCAGTACTTC; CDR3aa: CASSPTGRVSNGETQYF
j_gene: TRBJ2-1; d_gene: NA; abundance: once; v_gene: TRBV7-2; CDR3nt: TGTGCCAGCAGCTTCCACGGAACCTCAGGGAATGAGCAGTTCTTC; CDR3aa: CASSFHGTSGNEQFF
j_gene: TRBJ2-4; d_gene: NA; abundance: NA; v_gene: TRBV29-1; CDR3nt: TGCAGCGTTGAAGATCAGGAATCCAAAAACATTCAGTACTTC; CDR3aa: CSVEDQESKNIQYF
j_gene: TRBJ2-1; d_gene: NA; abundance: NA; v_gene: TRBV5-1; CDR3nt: TGCGCCAGCAGCTTGTTGAGCGTAGCGAGCACGATCAATGAGCAGTTCTTC; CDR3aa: CASSLLSVASTINEQFF
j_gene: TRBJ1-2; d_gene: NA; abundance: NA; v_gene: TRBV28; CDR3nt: TGTGCCAGCAGTCGTCGCACCTGGGGCTACACCTTC; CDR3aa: CASSRRTWGYTF
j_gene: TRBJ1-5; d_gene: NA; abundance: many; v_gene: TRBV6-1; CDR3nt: TGTGCCAGCAGTGCGGCAGGGAATCCCAATCAGCCCCAGCATTTT; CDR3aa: CASSAAGNPNQPQHF
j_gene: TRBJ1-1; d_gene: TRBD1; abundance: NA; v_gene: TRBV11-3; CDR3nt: TGTGCCAGCAGCTCCAGGGGGGCTGAAGCTTTCTTT; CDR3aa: CASSSRGAEAFF
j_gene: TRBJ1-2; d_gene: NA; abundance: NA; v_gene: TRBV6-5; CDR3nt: TGTGCCAGCAGCCGCGGATCCGCTAACTATGGCTACACCTTC; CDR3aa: CASSRGSANYGYTF
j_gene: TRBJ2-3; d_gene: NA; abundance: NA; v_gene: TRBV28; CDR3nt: TGTGCCAGCAACTCCCTTGATACGCAGTATTTT; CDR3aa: CASNSLDTQYF
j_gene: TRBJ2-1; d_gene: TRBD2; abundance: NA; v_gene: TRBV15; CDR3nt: TGTGCCACCGGGACTAGCTACAATGAGCAGTTCTTC; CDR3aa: CATGTSYNEQFF
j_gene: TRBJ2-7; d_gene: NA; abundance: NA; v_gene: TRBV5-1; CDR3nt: TGCGCCAGCAGCTTGGGTACCGACACCAACGTCCGTAGCTACGAGCAGTACTTC; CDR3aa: CASSLGTDTNVRSYEQYF
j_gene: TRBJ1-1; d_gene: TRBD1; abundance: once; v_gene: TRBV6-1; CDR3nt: TGTGCCAGCAGTGGGACAGGGGGGTGGACTGAAGCTTTCTTT; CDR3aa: CASSGTGGWTEAFF
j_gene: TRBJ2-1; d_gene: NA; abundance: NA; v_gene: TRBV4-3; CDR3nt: TGCGCCAGCAGCCAAGAACGTGCCAAGTACAATGAGCAGTTCTTC; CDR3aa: CASSQERAKYNEQFF
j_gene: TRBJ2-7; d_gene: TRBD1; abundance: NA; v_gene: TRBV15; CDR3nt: TGTGCCACCAGCAGACCGGGACAGGGGGCGCGCGGGCAGTACTTC; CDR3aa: CATSRPGQGARGQYF
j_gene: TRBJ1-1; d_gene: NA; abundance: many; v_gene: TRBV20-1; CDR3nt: TGCAGTGCTAGGCAGGGCACTGAAGCTTTCTTT; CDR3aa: CSARQGTEAFF
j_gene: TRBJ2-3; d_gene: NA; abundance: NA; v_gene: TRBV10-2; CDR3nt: TGCGCCAGCAGACCCGGGGGCGACACAGATACGCAGTATTTT; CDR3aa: CASRPGGDTDTQYF
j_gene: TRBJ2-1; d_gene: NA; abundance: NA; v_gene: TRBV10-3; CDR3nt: TGTGCCATCAGTGTTAGACGGGGGAATGAGCAGTTCTTC; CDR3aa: CAISVRRGNEQFF
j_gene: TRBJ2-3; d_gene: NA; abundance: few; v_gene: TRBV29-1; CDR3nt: TGCAGCGTGGAGGTTAGCAGAAGCACAGATACGCAGTATTTT; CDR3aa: CSVEVSRSTDTQYF
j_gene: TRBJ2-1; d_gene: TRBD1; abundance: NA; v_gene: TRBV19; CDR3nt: TGTGCCACCAAAGGTGACAGGGAATACAATGAGCAGTTCTTC; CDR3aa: CATKGDREYNEQFF
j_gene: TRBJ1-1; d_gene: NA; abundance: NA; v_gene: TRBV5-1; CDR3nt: TGCGCCAGCAGCTCGGTTGTTAGGGGAGGGACTGAAGCTTTCTTT; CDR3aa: CASSSVVRGGTEAFF
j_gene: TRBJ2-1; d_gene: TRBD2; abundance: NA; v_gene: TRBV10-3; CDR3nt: TGTGCCATCAGGGGACTAGCGGGAGACGGTGAGCAGTTCTTC; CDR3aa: CAIRGLAGDGEQFF
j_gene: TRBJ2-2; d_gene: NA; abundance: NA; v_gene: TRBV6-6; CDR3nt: TGTGCCAGCAGTCAAAACAGGAACACCGGGGAGCTGTTTTTT; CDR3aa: CASSQNRNTGELFF
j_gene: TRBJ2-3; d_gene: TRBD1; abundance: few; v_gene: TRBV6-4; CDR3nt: TGTGCCAGCAGTGGGACAGGGGAGGCAGATACGCAGTATTTT; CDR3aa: CASSGTGEADTQYF
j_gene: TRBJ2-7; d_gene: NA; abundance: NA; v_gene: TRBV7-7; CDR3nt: TGTGCTAGCAGCCAGACCACAGGGACCTACGAGCAGTACTTC; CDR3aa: CASSQTTGTYEQYF
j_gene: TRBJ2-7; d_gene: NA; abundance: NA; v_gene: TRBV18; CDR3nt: TGTGCCAGCTCACCACGCAGAGGGCCCTACGAGCAGTACTTC; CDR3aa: CASSPRRGPYEQYF
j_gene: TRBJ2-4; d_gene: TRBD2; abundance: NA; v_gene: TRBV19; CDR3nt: TGTGCCAGTAGTATCCTAGCGGTAGCCAAAAACATTCAGTACTTC; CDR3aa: CASSILAVAKNIQYF